This T cell receptor (beta chain) was sequenced during a study of human T cells and chemical hapten exposure. Study-wide context: Mostly female patients had alopecia areata, totalis or universalis.

Individual cDNA molecules in this library carried unique molecular identifiers. TCRdb ran MiXCR on the RACE reads and lists one entry per CDR3 protein. The sample holds just under 350,000 distinct CDR3 sequences, 5.5% to 8% seen once. Time point meaning: patch test 1, 2 weeks after DPC sensitization. Described treatment: therapeutic diphenylcyclopropenone sensitization with weekly scalp DPC. Blood sampling preceded each patch test application. Blood, whole and unfractionated, served as the source for total RNA extraction. This clonotype was seen at least ten times. There are 15 residues in the CDR3. The V end lost 4 bases, the J end lost 2 bases, and 13 bases lay between the germline ends. Germline CDR1 is KGHSH and CDR2 is LQKENI.

V usage is TRBV18 and J usage is TRBJ2-3; maybe TRBD1 (5 bases). The source was whole blood, collected in connection with sensitization to the hapten diphenylcyclopropenone (DPC). This TCR was recovered from a woman aged 18-29 years with alopecia areata. Some clones in this sample may be carry-over from other donors' samples. The CDR3 bases are TGTGCCAGCTCACAACGACAGACGGCCACAGATACGCAGTATTTT. Encoded protein: CASSQRQTATDTQYF.